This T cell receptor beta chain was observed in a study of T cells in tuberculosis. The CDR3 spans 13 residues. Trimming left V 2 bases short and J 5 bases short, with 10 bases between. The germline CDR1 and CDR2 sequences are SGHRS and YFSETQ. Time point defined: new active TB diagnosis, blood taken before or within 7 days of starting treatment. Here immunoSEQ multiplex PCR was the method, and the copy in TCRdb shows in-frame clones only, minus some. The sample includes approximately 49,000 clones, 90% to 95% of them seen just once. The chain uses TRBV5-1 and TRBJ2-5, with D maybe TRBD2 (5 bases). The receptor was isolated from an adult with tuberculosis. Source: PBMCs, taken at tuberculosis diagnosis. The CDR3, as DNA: TGCGCCAGCAGCTTAATGGGAGTTGAGACCCAGTACTTC. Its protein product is CASSLMGVETQYF.